The T cell receptor beta chain under discussion was sequenced for a study of cytotoxic CD8 clonotypes in ibrutinib-treated CLL. Using immunoSEQ multiplex PCR, the repertoire was profiled, and TCRdb retains in-frame clones only, with some absent. The sample records over 65,000 clones, roughly three quarters being singletons. CDR3 size: 15 residues. CDR1 and CDR2 from the germline V gene are MNHEY and SVGAGI. About this clone: A junction boundary mismatches the germline segment, possibly from a read error.

PBMCs were cryopreserved, and 1.5 to 2 micrograms of genomic DNA from them went into TCR beta libraries. The rearrangement joins TRBV6-5 to TRBJ2-7; D possibly corresponds to TRBD1 (5 bases). The TCR sequence derives from a human donor with chronic lymphocytic leukemia. This specimen consisted of PBMCs, obtained after 12 months of ibrutinib treatment. As DNA, the CDR3 is TGTGCCAGCAGTTACTCGGGGCAGGAGAGCCCCATTTTGGACTTC. It yields the protein CASSYSGQESPILDF.